This record looks at one TCR beta chain sequence and its context. In the authors' workflow: How many nucleated cells were present was estimated from reference gene primer amplification. Here immunoSEQ multiplex PCR was the method, and the copy in TCRdb shows in-frame clones only, minus some. The V and J calls and the clone size are those of that table, but D and trimming were determined from the DNA. The profile shows roughly 150,000 clones, around 88% of them singletons. This record comes from a study of blood T cell repertoires in COVID-19. CDR1 is MGHRA, CDR2 YSYEKL, per germline. CDR3 length: 14 residues. With 4 bases removed from V and 5 bases from J, the gap between germline ends came to 13 bases.

The sample comprised peripheral blood. The J gene is TRBJ2-3, the V gene TRBV4-1; unclear D gene. The clonotype originates from a human donor in a cohort sampled during active COVID-19. The CDR3 protein is CASSPPRFLDTQYF. The CDR3 region has the DNA TGCGCCAGCAGCCCGCCGAGGTTTTTAGATACGCAGTATTTT.